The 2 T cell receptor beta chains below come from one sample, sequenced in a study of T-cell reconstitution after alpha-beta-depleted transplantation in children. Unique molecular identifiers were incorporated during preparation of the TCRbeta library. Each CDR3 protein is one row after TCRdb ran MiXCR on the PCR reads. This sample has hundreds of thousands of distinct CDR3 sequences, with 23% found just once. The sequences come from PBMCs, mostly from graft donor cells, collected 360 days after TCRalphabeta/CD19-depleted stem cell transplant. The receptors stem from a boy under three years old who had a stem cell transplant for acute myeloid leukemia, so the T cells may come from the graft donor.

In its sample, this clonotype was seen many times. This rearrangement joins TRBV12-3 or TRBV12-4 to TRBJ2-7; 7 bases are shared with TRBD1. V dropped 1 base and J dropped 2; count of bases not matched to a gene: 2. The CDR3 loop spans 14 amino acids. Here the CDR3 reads CASSLGGTAYEQYF. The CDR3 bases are TGTGCCAGCAGTTTAGGGGGGACAGCCTACGAGCAGTACTTC.

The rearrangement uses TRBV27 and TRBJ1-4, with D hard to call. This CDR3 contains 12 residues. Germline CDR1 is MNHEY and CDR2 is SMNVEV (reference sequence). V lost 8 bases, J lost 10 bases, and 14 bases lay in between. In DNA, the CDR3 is TGTGCCAGCCGAGGAGTGCCCGGAAAACTGTTTTTT. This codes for CASRGVPGKLFF.